Shown below are 31 T cell receptor beta chains from a single sample sequenced in a study of CD8 T cells in Susac syndrome. Random hexamers were used to reverse transcribe an amount of roughly 0.5 to 1 ug RNA. One entry per CDR3 protein, called by TCRdb with MiXCR from the immunoSEQ multiplex PCR reads. The profile shows a few hundred thousand distinct CDR3 sequences, approximately 89% of them singletons. The sequenced sample consisted of CD8+ T cells from PBMCs. These receptors were obtained from a human donor with multiple sclerosis.

The chain joins TRBV27 to TRBJ2-7, with a weak D call TRBD1 (6 bases). The CDR3 spans 15 residues. Germline CDR1 is MNHEY and CDR2 is SMNVEV (reference sequence). Trimming removed 5 bases at V and 0 bases at J, with 14 bases between. CDR3 nucleotides: TGTGCCAGCAGTACCCGCTGGGACACCTCCTACGAGCAGTACTTC. This gives the protein CASSTRWDTSYEQYF.

The genes are TRBV12-3 or TRBV12-4 and TRBJ1-2; no clear D. The CDR3 loop spans 13 amino acids. V was cut by 5 bases and J by 3 bases, with 10 bases left in between. Here the CDR3 reads CASSQGPYYGYTF. CDR3 sequence (DNA): TGTGCCAGCAGTCAAGGACCTTACTATGGCTACACCTTC.

This clonotype was detected once. Written as DNA, the CDR3 is TGCGCCAGCAGCCAAGGACGACTAGCGGACACAGATACGCAGTATTTT. Its protein product is CASSQGRLADTDTQYF. The rearrangement links TRBV4-3 to TRBJ2-3, with 9 nucleotides matching TRBD2. The junction had 4 bases not matched to a gene; V was cut back by 1 base and J by 2 bases. CDR1 is LGHNA and CDR2 is YSLEER in the germline V gene. The CDR3 covers 16 residues.

The V gene is TRBV7-8, the J gene TRBJ2-3, with 9 positions matching TRBD2. J was trimmed by 5 bases and V by 8 bases; bases with no gene match: 11. The CDR3 extends over 15 amino acids. The germline CDR1 and CDR2 sequences are SGHVS and FQNEAQ. The DNA for the CDR3 is TGTGCCAGCTCCCCTCCGGGACTAGCCCTAGATACGCAGTATTTT. It yields the protein CASSPPGLALDTQYF. Full variable domain (outside the CDR3, taken from reference TRBV7-8 and TRBJ2-3): GAGVSQSPRYKVAKRGQDVALRCDPISGHVSLFWYQQALGQGPEFLTYFQNEAQLDKSGLPSDRFFAERPEGSVSTLKIQRTQQEDSAVYLCASSPPGLALDTQYFGPGTRLTVL.

This clonotype was picked up one time. This chain links TRBV7-9 with TRBJ2-7; 10 nucleotides match TRBD2. Trimming removed 8 bases from V and 2 bases from J; junction bases left unmatched: 15. Germline V gene data show CDR1 as SEHNR and CDR2 as FQNEAQ (reference sequence). This CDR3 region has 17 residues. The CDR3 sequence: CASSSGVGTSDPYEQYF. The CDR3 nucleotides read TGTGCCAGCTCCAGTGGGGTAGGGACTAGCGACCCCTACGAGCAGTACTTC.

This chain joins TRBV28 and TRBJ1-6; the match to TRBD1 covers 7 bases. Per germline, CDR1 MDHEN and CDR2 SYDVKM. The J segment lost 7 bases and the V segment lost 6 bases, leaving 9 bases of the junction unmatched. The CDR3 runs to 15 residues. Here the CDR3 reads CASRYLRDSNSPLHF. For the CDR3, the DNA is TGTGCCAGCAGATACCTCCGGGACAGCAATTCACCCCTCCACTTT.

This clonotype was detected only once. The V gene is TRBV24-1, the J gene TRBJ2-3; 7 bases align to TRBD1. This CDR3 spans 15 amino acids. From germline, CDR1 is KGHDR and CDR2 SFDVKD. The J segment lost 6 bases and the V segment lost 5 bases, leaving 10 bases of the junction unmatched. CDR3 protein: CATSGSGTAEDTQYF. The CDR3 nucleotides read TGTGCCACCAGTGGTTCCGGGACAGCTGAGGATACGCAGTATTTT.

The chain links TRBV6-1 to TRBJ1-2, with 7 bases identical to TRBD1. The CDR3 consists of 16 residues. V shed 1 base, J shed 6 bases, and the junction held 11 bases outside the gene matches. From germline, CDR1 is MNHNS and CDR2 SASEGT. As DNA, the CDR3 is TGTGCCAGCAGTGAAGACGGGGTGGGGGACAGCGATGGCTACACCTTC. It translates to CASSEDGVGDSDGYTF.

The rearrangement joins TRBV29-1 to TRBJ2-7; 10 nucleotides agree with TRBD1. The CDR3 loop spans 12 amino acids. The germline V gene has CDR1 SQVTM and CDR2 ANQGSEA. J was trimmed by 2 bases and V by 7 bases; bases with no gene match: 2. CDR3 in amino acids: CSAGTGAYEQYF. The DNA of the CDR3 is TGCAGCGCCGGGACAGGGGCCTACGAGCAGTACTTC.

V usage is TRBV6-1 and J usage is TRBJ2-1, with D unresolved. CDR1 is MNHNS and CDR2 is SASEGT in the germline V gene. V was trimmed by 2 bases and J by 3 bases, leaving 8 bases between them. The CDR3 consists of 14 residues. The CDR3 DNA sequence: TGTGCCAGCAGTGAAAACGGGTACTACAATGAGCAGTTCTTC. Translating it yields CASSENGYYNEQFF.

The chain couples TRBV7-9 to TRBJ1-1; perhaps TRBD1 as D (6 bases). Trimming cost V 3 bases and J 3 bases, with 14 bases left between them. The CDR3 extends over 15 amino acids. Germline loops: CDR1 SEHNR, CDR2 FQNEAQ (reference sequence). The CDR3 DNA reads TGTGCCAGCAGCTTGGAGGACAGTTCTTACACTGAAGCTTTCTTT. Protein: CASSLEDSSYTEAFF.

The V call is TRBV4-3, the J call TRBJ2-6; D not resolved. Germline values: CDR1 LGHNA, CDR2 YSLEER. The CDR3 loop spans 16 amino acids. Trimming removed 0 bases at V and 0 bases at J, with 6 bases between. CDR3 coding DNA: TGCGCCAGCAGCCAAGATAGTAGCTCTGGGGCCAACGTCCTGACTTTC. Translated, it gives CASSQDSSSGANVLTF.

This rearrangement joins TRBV18 to TRBJ1-5, with 7 bases fitting TRBD1. Germline V lookup: CDR1 KGHSH, CDR2 LQKENI. The CDR3 runs 16 residues. The junction had 9 bases not matched to a gene; V was cut back by 3 bases and J by 4 bases. DNA for the CDR3: TGTGCCAGCTCACCTCCCGGGACAGTGGGGAATCAGCCCCAGCATTTT. Amino acids: CASSPPGTVGNQPQHF.

J is TRBJ2-7 and V is TRBV14; 12 bases agree with TRBD2. Germline V gene data show CDR1 as SGHDN and CDR2 as FVKESK. The CDR3 contains 16 residues. Trimming removed 0 bases from V and 0 bases from J; junction bases left unmatched: 0. DNA for the CDR3: TGTGCCAGCAGCCAAGAGACTAGCGGGAGCTCCTACGAGCAGTACTTC. This translates into CASSQETSGSSYEQYF.

The chain couples TRBV10-3 to TRBJ2-3; TRBD2 aligns across 9 bases. The CDR3 sequence is 16 residues long. Germline-derived CDR1 and CDR2 are ENHRY and SYGVKD. J was trimmed by 2 bases and V by 9 bases; bases with no gene match: 12. The CDR3 sequence is CAIRVGLAGSTDTQYF. In DNA form, the CDR3 reads TGTGCCATTAGGGTTGGGCTAGCGGGATCCACAGATACGCAGTATTTT.

This chain connects TRBV5-6 to TRBJ2-7; D remains unclear. The V end was cut by 4 bases, the J end by 0 bases, with 11 bases between. The CDR3 length is 14 residues. The germline V gene has CDR1 SGHDT and CDR2 YYEEEE. CDR3 nucleotide sequence: TGTGCCAGCAGCCATGCGCAGGCCTCCTACGAGCAGTACTTC. It specifies CASSHAQASYEQYF.

The V call is TRBV2, the J call TRBJ2-7; D not resolved. Trimming took 10 bases from V and 5 from J, leaving 18 bases between them. CDR3 size: 13 residues. CDR1 and CDR2 from the germline V gene are SNHLY and FYNNEI. CDR3 sequence: CATRKAVMDEQYF. CDR3 nucleotides: TGTGCCACTAGGAAGGCAGTTATGGACGAGCAGTACTTC.

The chain is built from TRBV4-1 and TRBJ2-5; 12 bases are shared with TRBD2. Germline lookup yields CDR1 MGHRA and CDR2 YSYEKL. The length of the CDR3 is 17 residues. The junction had 5 bases not matched to a gene; V was cut back by 1 base and J by 2 bases. The CDR3 nucleotides are TGCGCCAGCAGCCAAGGGACTAGCGGGATCCAACAAGAGACCCAGTACTTC. This translates into CASSQGTSGIQQETQYF.

The V call is TRBV11-1, the J call TRBJ2-7, with 8 bases aligning to TRBD2. Germline values: CDR1 SGHAT, CDR2 FQDESV (reference sequence). Unmatched junction bases numbered 11, after V lost 0 bases and J lost 7 bases. The CDR3 is 16 amino acids. The CDR3 nucleotides are TGTGCCAGCAGCTTAGCGTCTACGGTAGCGGGGTGGGAGCAGTACTTC. As protein: CASSLASTVAGWEQYF.

About this clonotype itself: The germline gene is not matched at one end of the junction; a read error may be the cause. The genes are TRBV29-1 and TRBJ2-1; TRBD2 agrees at 7 bases. The CDR3 has 12 residues. Germline lookup yields CDR1 SQVTM and CDR2 ANQGSEA. CDR3 bases: TGCAGCGTTGAAGACAACCGGGACTATGTCGCCTTC. Protein product: CSVEDNRDYVAF.

Worth noting for this clonotype: The junction shows a germline mismatch at one end, possibly a read error. The chain has TRBV6-2 or TRBV6-3 and TRBJ1-5, with 7 nucleotides matching TRBD1. The CDR3 extends over 19 amino acids. In germline, CDR1 is MNHEY, CDR2 SVGEGT. This CDR3 reads CASNYSRDSIRLSNQPQHF. The CDR3 nucleotides are TGTGCCAGCAATTACTCGAGGGACAGCATCAGGCTCAGCAATCAGCCCCAGCATTTT.

This chain connects TRBV30 to TRBJ1-2; the D is unclear. This CDR3 is 11 amino acids long. Germline-derived CDR1 and CDR2 are GTSNPN and SVGIG (reference sequence). V dropped 4 bases and J dropped 4 bases, with 7 bases sitting between them. The CDR3 DNA follows: TGTGCCTGGACAGGCGGCTATGGCTACACCTTC. Translating it yields CAWTGGYGYTF.

The chain links TRBV4-3 to TRBJ2-1; 9 bases fit TRBD2. With V trimmed by 3 bases and J by 4 bases, 7 bases remained unmatched. The CDR3 spans 16 residues. From germline, CDR1 is LGHNA and CDR2 YSLEER. The CDR3 DNA follows: TGCGCCAGCAGCCAGGATGGGACTAGCCTATACAATGAGCAGTTCTTC. It codes for CASSQDGTSLYNEQFF.

V gene TRBV5-4 combines with J gene TRBJ2-7; D perhaps matches TRBD1 (6 bases). Germline V lookup: CDR1 SGHNT, CDR2 YYREEE (reference sequence). V was shortened by 0 bases and J by 5 bases, with 12 bases between the two germline ends. This CDR3 has 14 amino acids. The CDR3 bases are TGTGCCAGCAGCTTGGTCCCAGGGGTTAACGAGCAGTACTTC. Translating it yields CASSLVPGVNEQYF.

The V and J genes are TRBV6-5 and TRBJ2-5; D call uncertain. Trimming took off 4 bases at V and 5 bases at J, with 17 bases between the two ends. This CDR3 has 15 residues. Germline assignment: CDR1 MNHEY and CDR2 SVGAGI. The CDR3 loop reads CASSSFPPGGETQYF. The DNA of the CDR3 is TGTGCCAGCAGTTCATTCCCTCCGGGTGGCGAGACCCAGTACTTC.

The chain employs TRBV19 and TRBJ2-7, with 10 positions matching TRBD1. The J segment lost 3 bases and the V segment lost 4 bases, leaving 9 bases of the junction unmatched. The CDR3 contains 16 residues. Germline V gene sequence: CDR1 LNHDA, CDR2 SQIVND (reference sequence). CDR3 amino acids: CASSTGTGAEIYEQYF. CDR3 nucleotides: TGTGCCAGTAGTACCGGGACAGGGGCGGAAATCTACGAGCAGTACTTC.

CDR3 region: CASSDPVQVDSPLHF. CDR3 coding DNA: TGTGCCAGCAGTGACCCAGTGCAAGTGGACTCACCCCTCCACTTT. The J gene is TRBJ1-6, the V gene TRBV25-1; D remains ambiguous. Trimming cost V 3 bases and J 10 bases, with 16 bases left between them. Per the germline V gene, CDR1 is MGHDK and CDR2 is SYGVNS. CDR3 size: 15 residues.

V and J are TRBV10-3 and TRBJ2-5, with 9 bases fitting TRBD1. With 8 bases clipped from V and 2 bases from J, the junction kept 3 bases outside the gene matches. There are 13 residues in the CDR3. CDR1 is ENHRY and CDR2 is SYGVKD in the germline V gene. The CDR3 loop is CAIRDRDQETQYF. The CDR3 DNA follows: TGTGCCATCCGGGACAGGGATCAAGAGACCCAGTACTTC.

The rearrangement uses TRBV19 and TRBJ2-7; 9 bases align to TRBD1. The V gene end was trimmed by 1 base and the J gene end by 5 bases; junction bases not matched to a gene: 6. The V gene's germline CDR1 is LNHDA and CDR2 SQIVND (reference sequence). CDR3 length equals 15 residues. The CDR3 spells CASSIAGTGTDEQYF. Written as DNA, the CDR3 is TGTGCCAGTAGTATAGCGGGGACAGGGACGGACGAGCAGTACTTC. Combining the CDR3 with reference TRBV19 and TRBJ2-7 gives the whole variable domain DGGITQSPKYLFRKEGQNVTLSCEQNLNHDAMYWYRQDPGQGLRLIYYSQIVNDFQKGDIAEGYSVSREKKESFPLTVTSAQKNPTAFYLCASSIAGTGTDEQYFGPGTRLTVT.

This clonotype was recorded only once. This chain uses TRBV19 with TRBJ1-1, with D hard to call. V was cut by 1 base and J by 5 bases, with 8 bases left in between. The CDR3 extends over 13 amino acids. CDR1 is LNHDA and CDR2 is SQIVND in the germline V gene (reference sequence). The CDR3 DNA is TGTGCCAGTAGTATAGCGGCGGGGACTGAAGCTTTCTTT. Protein sequence: CASSIAAGTEAFF. The whole variable domain, filled in from reference TRBV19 and TRBJ1-1, reads DGGITQSPKYLFRKEGQNVTLSCEQNLNHDAMYWYRQDPGQGLRLIYYSQIVNDFQKGDIAEGYSVSREKKESFPLTVTSAQKNPTAFYLCASSIAAGTEAFFGQGTRLTVV.

This rearrangement joins TRBV6-6 to TRBJ2-3; D is undetermined. The CDR3 totals 15 residues. Germline V CDR1 and CDR2: MNHNY, SVGAGI (reference sequence). V was shortened by 0 bases and J by 4 bases, with 11 bases between the two germline ends. CDR3 in amino acids: CASSYSDPRPDTQYF. The CDR3 DNA reads as TGTGCCAGCAGTTACTCCGACCCCAGGCCAGATACGCAGTATTTT.